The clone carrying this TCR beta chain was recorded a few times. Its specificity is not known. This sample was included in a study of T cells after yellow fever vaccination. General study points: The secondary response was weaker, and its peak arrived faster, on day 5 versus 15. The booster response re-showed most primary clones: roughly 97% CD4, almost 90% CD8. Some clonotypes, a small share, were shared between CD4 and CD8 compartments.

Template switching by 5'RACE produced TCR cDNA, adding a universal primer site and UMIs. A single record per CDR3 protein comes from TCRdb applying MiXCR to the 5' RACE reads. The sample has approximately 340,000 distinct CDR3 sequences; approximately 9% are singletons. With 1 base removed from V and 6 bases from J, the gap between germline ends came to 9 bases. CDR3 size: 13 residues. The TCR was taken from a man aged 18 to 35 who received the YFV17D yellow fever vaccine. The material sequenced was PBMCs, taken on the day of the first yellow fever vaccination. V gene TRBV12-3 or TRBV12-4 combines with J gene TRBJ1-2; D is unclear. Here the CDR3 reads CASSLDSIHGYTF. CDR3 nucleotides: TGTGCCAGCAGTTTAGACAGTATCCATGGCTACACCTTC.